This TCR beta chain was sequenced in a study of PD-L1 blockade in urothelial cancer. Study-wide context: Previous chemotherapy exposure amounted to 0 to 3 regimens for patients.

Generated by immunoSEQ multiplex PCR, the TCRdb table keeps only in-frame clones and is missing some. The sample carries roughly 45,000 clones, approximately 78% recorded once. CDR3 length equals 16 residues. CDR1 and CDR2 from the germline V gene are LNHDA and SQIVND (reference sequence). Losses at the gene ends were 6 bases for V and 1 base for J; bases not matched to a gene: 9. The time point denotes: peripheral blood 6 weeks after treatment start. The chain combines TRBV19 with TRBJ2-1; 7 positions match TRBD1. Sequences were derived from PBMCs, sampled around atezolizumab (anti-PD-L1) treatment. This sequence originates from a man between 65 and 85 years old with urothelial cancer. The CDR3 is CASSPGTDLSYNEQFF. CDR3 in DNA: TGTGCCAGTAGCCCTGGGACAGATCTATCCTACAATGAGCAGTTCTTC.